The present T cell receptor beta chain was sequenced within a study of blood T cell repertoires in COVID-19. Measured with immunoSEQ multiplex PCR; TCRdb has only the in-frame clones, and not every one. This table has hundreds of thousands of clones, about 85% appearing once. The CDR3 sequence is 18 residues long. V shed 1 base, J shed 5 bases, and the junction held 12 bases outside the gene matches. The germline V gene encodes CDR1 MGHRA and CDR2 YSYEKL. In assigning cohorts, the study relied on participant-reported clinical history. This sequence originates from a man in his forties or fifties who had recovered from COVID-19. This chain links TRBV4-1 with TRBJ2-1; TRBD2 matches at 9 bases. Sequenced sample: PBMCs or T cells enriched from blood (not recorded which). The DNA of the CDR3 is TGCGCCAGCAGCCAAGGGACGTGGCGGGAGGGCCTCAACAATGAGCAGTTCTTC. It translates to CASSQGTWREGLNNEQFF.